This record looks at one TCR beta chain sequence and its context. Its antigen is not identified. This entry comes from a study of response to subunit inactivated influenza vaccine. The germline CDR1 and CDR2 sequences are LNHNV and YYDKDF (reference sequence). The V end was cut by 5 bases, the J end by 6 bases, with 10 bases between. CDR3 length: 13 amino acids. MiXCR, run by TCRdb on the RT-PCR reads, gives a single entry per CDR3 protein. The table includes roughly 710,000 distinct CDR3 sequences, approximately 15% detected once. Study results and caveats: Each seasonal flu vaccination may recruit only limited new T cells, authors suggested.

The chain carries TRBV15 and TRBJ2-2, with D perhaps TRBD1 (6 bases). This sample comprised PBMCs from blood, obtained 14 days before vaccination. The origin of this receptor is a man aged 50-59 years who received an inactivated influenza vaccine. CDR3 sequence reads: CATSSSGAGELFF. Written as DNA, the CDR3 is TGTGCCACCAGCTCCTCAGGGGCCGGGGAGCTGTTTTTT.